This T cell receptor (beta chain) was recorded in a study of shared clonotypes between healthy human individuals. The CDR3 consists of 15 residues. V lost 6 bases, J lost 5 bases, and 16 bases lay in between. Germline CDR1 and CDR2: MNHEY and SMNVEV (reference sequence). In its sample, this clone was seen many times. The table came from immunoSEQ multiplex PCR; TCRdb's copy has only in-frame clones and leaves some out. The profile shows approximately 470,000 clones, approximately 84% of them singletons. This receptor was identified in a woman between 40 and 55 years old in good health. Some clones in this sample may be carry-over from other donors' samples. The chain couples TRBV27 to TRBJ2-2; tentatively, D is TRBD1 or TRBD2 (5 bases each). Input material: PBMCs. In nucleotides, the CDR3 is TGTGCCAGCAGCTTGGAGGCTTGGGGGACCGGGGAGCTGTTTTTT. It specifies CASSLEAWGTGELFF.